This T cell receptor beta chain came from a study of beta chain features in type 1 diabetes. Germline CDR1 SEHNR, CDR2 FQNEAQ (reference sequence). After removal of 5 bases from V and 5 bases from J, the junction contained 8 bases not matched to a gene. CDR3 length: 15 residues. The investigators reverse transcribed all of the isolated RNA, so they sequenced expressed TCRB transcripts. Profiling relied on immunoSEQ multiplex PCR, and the TCRdb table lists in-frame clones only, not all of them. This repertoire shows a few hundred thousand clones, approximately 15% found once; its top ten account for 0.013% to 0.015%. In regard to this clone: Antigen specificity is unknown.

Findings and caveats of the study: Here, the possible influence of HLA type (on TCRB rearrangement) remained unresolved. PCR could preferentially amplify shorter templates, alike in patients and controls. Sequencing used cDNA, and cells with high TCR expression could therefore be over-represented. TCRB repertoires of naive, central memory and Treg cells appeared more similar among patients than among healthy donors. Across all four CD4+ subsets, people with type 1 diabetes showed modestly shorter TCRB CDR3s.

The chain combines TRBV7-9 with TRBJ2-1; 8 bases agree with TRBD2. The sample comprised naive CD4+ T cells from blood. The receptor comes from a woman under 30 with type 1 diabetes. CDR3 region: CASSESGRIDNEQFF. The CDR3 nucleotides read TGTGCCAGCAGCGAAAGCGGGAGAATCGACAATGAGCAGTTCTTC.